What follows is one TCR beta chain and its context. This record belongs to a study of T cell changes during pregnancy in multiple sclerosis. The table came from immunoSEQ multiplex PCR; TCRdb's copy has only in-frame clones and leaves some out. Of roughly 99,000 clones listed, about 90% were seen once; the top ten hold more than 0.65%. This clonotype was sampled from a female donor in good health, enrolled as a control in a pregnancy study. Material: peripheral blood, obtained in the third trimester of pregnancy.

CDR3 nucleotides: TGTGCCAGCAGCGACAACCGGGACAGGGAAAAGGCCTACGAGCAGTACTTC. It is translated as CASSDNRDREKAYEQYF. J is TRBJ2-7 and V is TRBV11-2; 9 nucleotides line up with TRBD1. The ends lost 5 bases at V and 2 bases at J; junction bases unmatched: 13. Germline-derived CDR1 and CDR2 are SGHAT and FQNNGV. The CDR3 contains 17 residues.